This record covers a single TCR beta chain. TCRdb's table, derived via immunoSEQ multiplex PCR, lists solely in-frame clones and lacks some. The sample contains roughly 87,000 clones, roughly 91% of which appear only once. The data originate from a study of OX40 agonist ivuxolimab in advanced cancers. Study details: Partial responses were observed in three patients, of whom one had hepatocellular carcinoma and two had cutaneous melanoma.

V lost 6 bases, J lost 4 bases, and 5 bases stayed unmatched. The CDR3 consists of 13 residues. Per the germline V gene, CDR1 is MDHEN and CDR2 is SYDVKM. The receptor's source is an adult with an advanced solid tumor such as melanoma, head and neck, liver or kidney cancer. The sample was CD4+ or CD8+ T cells sorted from blood, taken in a trial of the OX40 agonist ivuxolimab. The chain carries TRBV28 and TRBJ2-5; 7 bases are shared with TRBD1. CDR3 in DNA: TGTGCCAGCAGACGACAGGGCGTAGAGACCCAGTACTTC. It specifies CASRRQGVETQYF. Full variable domain (missing parts from reference TRBV28 and TRBJ2-5): DVKVTQSSRYLVKRTGEKVFLECVQDMDHENMFWYRQDPGLGLRLIYFSYDVKMKEKGDIPEGYSVSREKKERFSLILESASTNQTSMYLCASRRQGVETQYFGPGTRLLVL.